Included here is one T cell receptor beta chain sequence, with context. Its target is unknown. Healthy bone marrow donors made up the cohort. This record belongs to a study of cytomegalovirus exposure and HLA in healthy donors. Points from the study as a whole: Productive status was seen about 87% or about 30% of the time for most TCR beta V segments in an earlier analysis. In a later analysis, V- and J-gene trimming of beta chains associated with a DCLRE1C missense variant, replicated independently. Among TCR sequences, most were rare, though some public TCRs appeared in many donors.

The CDR3 runs to 12 residues. Between the trimmed V and J ends, which lost 4 bases and 3 bases, there was a span of 8 bases. In germline, CDR1 is SGHDT, CDR2 YYEEEE. Primers for the PCR totalled 60 Vbeta and 13 Jbeta. TCRdb keeps only in-frame clones here, not all; method: immunoSEQ multiplex PCR. Seen here are about 150,000 clones, around 83% observed once, and the top ten hold about 2.3%. The chain is built from TRBV5-6 and TRBJ2-7; D gene uncertain. Sequences were obtained from PBMCs. The receptor was derived from a woman younger than 35 in good health and CMV-seronegative. This CDR3 reads CASSRGFYEQYF. As DNA, the CDR3 is TGTGCCAGCAGCCGCGGCTTCTACGAGCAGTACTTC.